These T cell receptor beta chains were read from a single sample in a study of T cell changes during pregnancy in multiple sclerosis. Clones were sequenced by immunoSEQ multiplex PCR, and TCRdb holds only the in-frame ones, with some missing. Among more than 95,000 clones listed, about 91% were seen once. The specimen was peripheral blood, collected after pregnancy. The receptor set was obtained from a female donor with multiple sclerosis, enrolled in a pregnancy study. CDR3s include the opening cysteine and the closing phenylalanine or tryptophan. The order of the fields is V gene, CDR3 protein.

TRBV9,CASSPGVTSTDTQYF
TRBV4-2,CASTPGGSGKLGETQYF
TRBV5-4,CASRRELEPNTGELFF
TRBV7-2,CASSLQGRNTEAFF
TRBV7-3,CASSPTGIAADTQYF
TRBV7-3,CASSPKPRPITYNEQFF
TRBV7-3,CASSLVSAGEVGAFF
TRBV4-3,CASSHERRDTQYF
TRBV15,CATRRGTANNYGYTF
TRBV29-1,CSVHRGNYGYTF
TRBV7-9,CASSFPSRGETQYF
TRBV7-8,CASSLNKWGYSNQPQHF
TRBV5-1,CASSLGGGSEQYF
TRBV7-2,CASIRDQGGPNQPQHF
TRBV18,CASSPQGMGDTEAFF
TRBV14,CASSQTSGGKETQYF
TRBV6-1,CASSESFRTYRVMNTEAFF
TRBV6-4,CASSPLAGESYEQYF
TRBV6-5,CASRSGTGYYGYTF
TRBV6-5,CASSWGQSLSYEQYF
TRBV7-6,CASSLARRGIEYEQFF
TRBV4-3,CASSQEPLAGTYNEQFF
TRBV11-2,CASSFTGGSYTDTQYF
TRBV5-1,CASSVLAGGYNEQFF
TRBV7-2,CASSLGGVITDTQYF